These T cell receptor beta chains were read from a single sample in a study of blood T cell repertoires in COVID-19. TCRdb's table, derived via immunoSEQ multiplex PCR, lists solely in-frame clones and lacks some. The sample shows approximately 200,000 clones, around 83% of them seen only once. Sequencing input: peripheral blood. Receptor source: a woman between 45 and 60 years old with acute or convalescent COVID-19. Both conserved end residues are part of each CDR3. The order of the fields is clone size, CDR3 length, D gene, V gene, J gene, CDR3 protein, CDR3 DNA. The D gene is left open where the match is weak. For some rows the clone size is stated as once, few or many, or as a class when expanded; others skip it.

NA	16	TRBD1	TRBV5-4	TRBJ2-3	CASSDHARTGPDTQYF	TGTGCCAGCAGCGACCACGCTAGGACAGGCCCAGATACGCAGTATTTT
NA	14	TRBD1	TRBV5-1	TRBJ1-6	CASMLGQGNSPLHF	TGCGCCAGCATGCTGGGACAGGGGAATTCACCCCTCCACTTT
NA	17	NA	TRBV21-1	TRBJ1-1	CASSGRGRGMSGTEAFF	TGTGCCAGCAGCGGCAGGGGGCGCGGTATGTCGGGGACTGAAGCTTTCTTT
NA	13	NA	TRBV7-9	TRBJ2-3	CASSLQRTDTQYF	TGTGCCAGCAGCTTACAGCGGACAGATACGCAGTATTTT
NA	14	NA	TRBV4-3	TRBJ1-1	CASSPTVGHDEAFF	TGCGCCAGCAGCCCAACCGTGGGCCACGATGAAGCTTTCTTT
NA	15	NA	TRBV5-5	TRBJ1-4	CASSLQGATNEKLFF	TGTGCCAGCAGCTTGCAGGGTGCAACTAATGAAAAACTGTTTTTT
NA	15	TRBD1	TRBV4-2	TRBJ2-5	CASSQGNRGQETQYF	TGTGCCAGCAGCCAAGGCAACAGGGGGCAAGAGACCCAGTACTTC
NA	18	TRBD1	TRBV25-1	TRBJ1-6	CASSDIPRGPFANSPLHF	TGTGCCAGCAGTGATATTCCCAGGGGGCCTTTTGCTAATTCACCCCTCCACTTT
NA	15	TRBD2	TRBV9	TRBJ2-3	CASSARGAGVNTQYF	TGTGCCAGCAGCGCGAGGGGAGCGGGAGTAAATACGCAGTATTTT
NA	16	TRBD1	TRBV5-4	TRBJ1-4	CASSKGAGTGAEKLFF	TGTGCCAGCAGCAAGGGCGCCGGGACAGGGGCTGAAAAACTGTTTTTT
NA	11	NA	TRBV5-6	TRBJ1-2	CASNAEDGYTF	TGTGCCAGCAACGCAGAGGATGGCTACACCTTC
NA	15	TRBD1	TRBV7-9	TRBJ2-1	CASRAGTGNINEQFF	TGTGCCAGCAGGGCCGGGACAGGGAATATTAATGAGCAGTTCTTC
NA	13	NA	TRBV7-2	TRBJ1-1	CASSLAENTEAFF	TGTGCCAGCAGCTTGGCAGAGAACACTGAAGCTTTCTTT
NA	15	TRBD1	TRBV6-5	TRBJ1-1	CASSQGQGKGTEAFF	TGTGCCAGCAGCCAGGGACAGGGGAAGGGCACTGAAGCTTTCTTT
NA	15	NA	TRBV28	TRBJ2-7	CASRSGELVSYEQYF	TGTGCCAGCAGGTCAGGGGAGTTGGTCTCCTACGAGCAGTACTTC
NA	18	NA	TRBV3-1/TRBV3-2	TRBJ1-1	CASSQERGGFAMNTEAFF	TGTGCCAGCAGCCAAGAGAGGGGGGGTTTCGCCATGAACACTGAAGCTTTCTTT
NA	18	TRBD1	TRBV3-1/TRBV3-2	TRBJ2-2	CASSHLNRGRTVTGELFF	TGTGCCAGCAGCCACCTCAACAGGGGGCGAACGGTCACCGGGGAGCTGTTTTTT
NA	14	NA	TRBV7-2	TRBJ2-2	CASSLLRVTGELFF	TGTGCCAGCAGCTTACTACGGGTTACCGGGGAGCTGTTTTTT
NA	18	TRBD2	TRBV13	TRBJ2-7	CASSLRLAGGLSSYEQYF	TGTGCCAGCAGCCTTCGACTAGCGGGGGGGTTAAGCTCCTACGAGCAGTACTTC
NA	14	NA	TRBV6-2/TRBV6-3	TRBJ2-3	CASSLGHPTDTQYF	TGTGCCAGCAGTTTGGGACATCCCACAGATACGCAGTATTTT
NA	13	NA	TRBV28	TRBJ1-2	CASSSRGGYGYTF	TGTGCCAGCAGTTCCCGCGGGGGCTATGGCTACACCTTC
NA	15	TRBD1	TRBV27	TRBJ2-1	CASSFQTGGLAEQFF	TGTGCCAGCAGTTTCCAGACAGGGGGCTTAGCTGAGCAGTTCTTC
NA	17	NA	TRBV21-1	TRBJ2-7	CASSKDCWTDSTYEQYF	TGTGCCAGCAGCAAAGATTGTTGGACAGATTCGACCTACGAGCAGTACTTC
NA	14	NA	TRBV9	TRBJ2-4	CASSVAQGSDIQYF	TGTGCCAGCAGCGTAGCCCAGGGCTCTGACATTCAGTACTTC
NA	15	TRBD1	TRBV6-5	TRBJ1-2	CASRLGKDRGLGYTF	TGTGCCAGCAGACTAGGGAAGGACAGGGGGCTTGGCTACACCTTC
NA	12	NA	TRBV7-2	TRBJ2-2	CASSQVGWELFF	TGTGCCAGCAGCCAAGTCGGGTGGGAGCTGTTTTTT
NA	15	NA	TRBV5-8	TRBJ2-1	CASISGQGAYNEQFF	TGTGCCAGCATCAGTGGGCAGGGTGCCTACAATGAGCAGTTCTTC
NA	15	TRBD2	TRBV28	TRBJ2-5	CASSLGTSGQETQYF	TGTGCCAGCAGTTTGGGGACTAGCGGGCAAGAGACCCAGTACTTC
NA	15	TRBD1	TRBV9	TRBJ1-4	CASSGGQGAIEKLFF	TGTGCCAGCAGCGGTGGACAGGGGGCAATAGAAAAACTGTTTTTT
few	20	NA	TRBV21-1	TRBJ1-6	CASSKGEGTGEMGVDSPLHF	TGTGCCAGCAGCAAAGGCGAGGGGACAGGGGAGATGGGTGTGGATTCACCCCTCCACTTT
NA	15	NA	TRBV19	TRBJ2-7	CASSTQGHSSYEQYF	TGTGCCAGTAGTACCCAGGGTCATTCCTCCTACGAGCAGTACTTC
NA	16	TRBD2	TRBV9	TRBJ2-5	CASSSGLAGGQETQYF	TGTGCCAGCAGCTCAGGACTAGCGGGGGGACAAGAGACCCAGTACTTC
NA	16	TRBD2	TRBV4-2	TRBJ2-1	CASSQVRASGDNEQFF	TGTGCCAGCAGCCAAGTAAGGGCTAGCGGGGATAATGAGCAGTTCTTC
NA	15	NA	TRBV6-5	TRBJ1-3	CAGSYRHLSGNTIYF	TGTGCCGGCAGTTACCGACACCTCTCTGGAAACACCATATATTTT
NA	13	NA	TRBV5-1	TRBJ1-2	CASSGEANYGYTF	TGCGCCAGTTCAGGGGAAGCTAACTATGGCTACACCTTC
NA	12	NA	TRBV5-5	TRBJ2-7	CASSFKNSEQYF	TGTGCCAGCAGCTTTAAAAATTCCGAGCAGTACTTC
NA	12	NA	TRBV28	TRBJ2-7	CASRTRPGEQYF	TGTGCCAGCAGAACAAGACCGGGCGAGCAGTACTTC
NA	12	TRBD2	TRBV10-3	TRBJ2-7	CAISGAGNEQYF	TGTGCCATCAGTGGAGCGGGAAACGAGCAGTACTTC
once	13	TRBD1	TRBV6-5	TRBJ2-7	CASRTGNSYEQYF	TGTGCCAGCAGGACAGGGAACTCCTACGAGCAGTACTTC
NA	12	NA	TRBV29-1	TRBJ1-2	CSVVGGNYGYTF	TGCAGCGTTGTGGGCGGGAACTATGGCTACACCTTC
NA	14	TRBD1	TRBV30	TRBJ1-3	CACFRGLGGNTIYF	TGTGCCTGTTTCAGGGGGCTAGGTGGAAACACCATATATTTT
NA	15	NA	TRBV10-3	TRBJ1-2	CAISESSGTGRGYTF	TGTGCCATCAGTGAATCCTCAGGCACAGGGAGAGGCTACACCTTC
NA	17	NA	TRBV19	TRBJ2-6	CASSIVQASSGANVLTF	TGTGCCAGTAGTATAGTTCAGGCGAGCTCTGGGGCCAACGTCCTGACTTTC
NA	14	TRBD1	TRBV18	TRBJ1-2	CASSPPGQTGGYTF	TGTGCCAGCTCACCACCGGGACAGACTGGGGGCTACACCTTC
NA	15	NA	TRBV2	TRBJ1-2	CASSKTRTDVYGYTF	TGTGCCAGCAGTAAAACCCGGACAGACGTCTATGGCTACACCTTC